The 22 T cell receptor beta chains given below trace back to one sample, sequenced in a study of blood T cells in healthy people across ages. Combining a sample-barcoded 5' primer with a J-beta primer mix, a second PCR ran for 7 to 11 cycles. TCRdb re-called the 5' RACE reads through MiXCR, storing one row per CDR3 protein. This table holds around 1.5 million distinct CDR3 sequences, roughly a third found once. Sequences were obtained from blood. These receptors came from a woman younger than 45 in good health.

The J gene is TRBJ1-4, the V gene TRBV5-1; the D is unclear. V was clipped by 1 base and J by 3 bases, with 7 bases between them. In germline, CDR1 is SGHRS, CDR2 YFSETQ. The CDR3 length is 14 residues. As DNA, the CDR3 is TGCGCCAGCAGCTTGACAGCAGCTAATGAAAAACTGTTTTTT. This translates into CASSLTAANEKLFF. The variable domain in full, with the rest retrieved from reference TRBV5-1 and TRBJ1-4, is KAGVTQTPRYLIKTRGQQVTLSCSPISGHRSVSWYQQTPGQGLQFLFEYFSETQRNKGNFPGRFSGRQFSNSRSEMNVSTLELGDSALYLCASSLTAANEKLFFGSGTQLSVL.

The chain has TRBV5-1 and TRBJ2-7; D is unresolved. CDR3 length: 19 amino acids. Germline lookup yields CDR1 SGHRS and CDR2 YFSETQ. The germline V and J ends were trimmed by 2 bases and 2 bases, with 26 bases remaining between them. The CDR3 sequence is CASSFLNLGPLLAPYEQYF. As DNA, the CDR3 is TGCGCCAGCAGCTTTCTCAACCTGGGTCCACTCCTTGCGCCCTACGAGCAGTACTTC.

J is TRBJ2-3 and V is TRBV6-5, with 8 nucleotides matching TRBD1. The CDR3 sequence is 15 residues long. Germline V gives CDR1 MNHEY, CDR2 SVGAGI. V was clipped by 2 bases and J by 4 bases; unmatched bases: 5. CDR3 sequence (DNA): TGTGCCAGCAGTTACGGACAGGGTGTTCCAGATACGCAGTATTTT. Translating gives CASSYGQGVPDTQYF.

This clonotype occurred a few times. The gene calls are TRBV29-1 and TRBJ2-6; 7 bases are a match to TRBD2. CDR3 size: 16 residues. The V segment lost 5 bases and the J segment 3 bases; nucleotides outside the gene matches: 10. The germline V gene has CDR1 SQVTM and CDR2 ANQGSEA. The CDR3 DNA is TGCAGCGTTCGTTTTGGGCGGGGGATTGGGGCCAACGTCCTGACTTTC. This sequence encodes CSVRFGRGIGANVLTF.

This clonotype has more than one count but fewer than ten. V and J are TRBV6-2 or TRBV6-3 and TRBJ2-7; D unclear. The V and J ends lost 7 bases and 2 bases respectively, with 15 bases between them. There are 14 residues in the CDR3. Germline V gene lookup returns CDR1 MNHEY and CDR2 SVGEGT. DNA of the CDR3: TGTGCCAGCATAGGGCCCTATGGCCCCTACGAGCAGTACTTC. Translation: CASIGPYGPYEQYF.

The chain uses TRBV10-2 and TRBJ2-5; tentatively, D is TRBD1 (5 bases). V was cut by 6 bases and J by 5 bases, with 19 bases left in between. CDR3 length: 15 amino acids. Germline V lookup: CDR1 WSHSY, CDR2 SAAADI. As DNA, the CDR3 is TGCGCCAGCAGGGAGCAGGGTAGGTCCGCGGAGACCCAGTACTTC. It translates to CASREQGRSAETQYF.

The genes are TRBV20-1 and TRBJ2-2, with TRBD1 identical over 7 bases. Germline CDR1 DFQATT, CDR2 SNEGSKA (reference sequence). CDR3 length equals 15 residues. The junction had 6 bases not matched to a gene; V was cut back by 1 base and J by 4 bases. CDR3 residues: CSARVRGRITGELFF. The CDR3 DNA sequence: TGCAGTGCTAGAGTGAGGGGGCGCATCACCGGGGAGCTGTTTTTT.

The rearrangement joins TRBV24-1 to TRBJ2-1, with TRBD2 matching over 10 bases. The length of the CDR3 is 15 residues. From germline, CDR1 is KGHDR and CDR2 SFDVKD. With 1 base clipped from V and 11 bases from J, the junction kept 7 bases outside the gene matches. The CDR3 DNA sequence: TGTGCCACCAGTGATTTTAAGCGGGAGGGGGCGAAGCAGTTCTTC. This encodes CATSDFKREGAKQFF.

This clonotype has more than one count but fewer than ten. The chain is built from TRBV7-9 and TRBJ1-5; D may be TRBD1 (5 bases). V was trimmed by 7 bases and J by 7 bases, leaving 17 bases between them. There are 14 residues in the CDR3. Germline CDR1 is SEHNR and CDR2 is FQNEAQ (reference sequence). CDR3 DNA: TGTGCCAGCACTCCAACGGGGCTGGGGCAGCCCCAGCATTTT. This sequence encodes CASTPTGLGQPQHF.

The chain links TRBV27 to TRBJ1-2; maybe TRBD1 (6 bases). This CDR3 is built from 14 residues. V was clipped by 3 bases and J by 5 bases, with 13 bases between them. Germline V CDR1 and CDR2: MNHEY, SMNVEV (reference sequence). The CDR3 DNA reads as TGTGCCAGCAGTTTGAAACAGGGATTTTATGGCTACACCTTC. It is translated as CASSLKQGFYGYTF.

The chain recombines TRBV3-1 with TRBJ2-7; 9 bases line up with TRBD2. The CDR3 is 15 residues long. Germline trimming cut 1 base from V and 7 bases from J; bases unmatched to any gene: 8. CDR1 and CDR2 (germline): LGHDT, YNNKEL (reference sequence). DNA of the CDR3: TGTGCCAGCAGCCAAGGGCCTAGCGGGGCAGTAGAGCAGTACTTC. Amino acid sequence: CASSQGPSGAVEQYF.

The J gene is TRBJ2-7, the V gene TRBV6-1; 8 nucleotides match TRBD1. The CDR3 sequence is 15 residues long. J was trimmed by 5 bases and V by 0 bases; bases with no gene match: 6. CDR1 MNHNS and CDR2 SASEGT come from the germline V gene. The CDR3 sequence: CASSEAWTGSNEQYF. The CDR3 DNA reads TGTGCCAGCAGTGAAGCGTGGACAGGGTCGAACGAGCAGTACTTC.

V is TRBV20-1 and J is TRBJ2-7; TRBD1 might be the D (6 bases). The CDR3 totals 15 residues. In germline, CDR1 is DFQATT, CDR2 SNEGSKA (reference sequence). V was clipped by 1 base and J by 0 bases, with 13 bases between them. CDR3 sequence (DNA): TGCAGTGCTAGAGTCGGACAGCCCTACTCCTACGAGCAGTACTTC. It specifies CSARVGQPYSYEQYF.

This clonotype was observed at least ten times. The chain has TRBV5-1 and TRBJ2-7; 8 bases agree with TRBD1. The CDR3 runs to 14 residues. Per germline, CDR1 SGHRS and CDR2 YFSETQ. Trimming at V came to 4 bases and at J to 2 bases, leaving 5 bases not matched to a gene. Here the CDR3 DNA reads TGCGCCAGCAGCAGGGACAGGACCGCCTACGAGCAGTACTTC. The encoded protein is CASSRDRTAYEQYF.

There are a few counts of this clonotype. V gene TRBV20-1 combines with J gene TRBJ2-1; D is uncertain. This CDR3 has 15 residues. CDR1 and CDR2 from the germline V gene are DFQATT and SNEGSKA (reference sequence). V dropped 0 bases and J dropped 0 bases, with 9 bases sitting between them. The CDR3, as DNA: TGCAGTGCTAGAGATGTCTGGAGCTCCTACAATGAGCAGTTCTTC. Protein sequence: CSARDVWSSYNEQFF.

This clonotype was counted between two and nine times. The J gene is TRBJ2-1, the V gene TRBV20-1, with D possibly TRBD1 on 5 matching bases. Germline V gene data show CDR1 as DFQATT and CDR2 as SNEGSKA (reference sequence). Trimming took 6 bases from V and 8 from J, leaving 11 bases between them. The CDR3 consists of 11 residues. The CDR3 region has the DNA TGCAGTGCCCAAAAGGGGTATGAGCAGTTCTTC. Amino acid sequence: CSAQKGYEQFF.

This clonotype was counted only a few times. J is TRBJ1-5 and V is TRBV30; D remains unclear. From germline, CDR1 is GTSNPN and CDR2 SVGIG (reference sequence). V dropped 0 bases and J dropped 12 bases, with 12 bases sitting between them. The CDR3 spans 12 residues. CDR3 residues: CAWSVSGEIQHF. The DNA for the CDR3 is TGTGCCTGGAGTGTAAGTGGAGAGATCCAGCATTTT. Complete variable domain (other parts from reference TRBV30 and TRBJ1-5): SQTIHQWPATLVQPVGSPLSLECTVEGTSNPNLYWYRQAAGRGLQLLFYSVGIGQISSEVPQNLSASRPQDRQFILSSKKLLLSDSGFYLCAWSVSGEIQHFGDGTRLSIL.

Regarding this clonotype: Lacking the conserved final phenylalanine or tryptophan, this CDR3 likely reflects a read error. V usage is TRBV20-1 and J usage is TRBJ2-6; TRBD1 matches 7 bases. The CDR3 contains 17 residues. Looked up from germline, CDR1 is DFQATT and CDR2 is SNEGSKA (reference sequence). J lost 0 bases, V lost 6 bases, and 11 bases had no gene match. This chain's CDR3 is CSAIDRARYSGANVLTV. The CDR3 nucleotides read TGCAGTGCAATTGACAGGGCTCGTTACTCTGGGGCCAACGTCCTGACTGTC.

The rearrangement links TRBV20-1 to TRBJ1-3; no reliable D call. V was clipped by 2 bases and J by 0 bases, with 11 bases between them. The CDR3 runs to 15 residues. The V gene's germline CDR1 is DFQATT and CDR2 SNEGSKA (reference sequence). As DNA, the CDR3 is TGCAGTGCTAGATTGGGCCGCCGCTCTGGAAACACCATATATTTT. Amino acid sequence: CSARLGRRSGNTIYF.

This clonotype was found a few times. The V call is TRBV29-1, the J call TRBJ2-7, with TRBD1 matching 12 bases. The V segment lost 6 bases and the J segment 6 bases; nucleotides outside the gene matches: 9. The length of the CDR3 is 14 residues. Germline V gene data show CDR1 as SQVTM and CDR2 as ANQGSEA. This CDR3 is CSVTGTGGCSEQYF. In DNA form, the CDR3 reads TGCAGCGTGACCGGGACAGGGGGCTGCTCCGAGCAGTACTTC.

This clonotype was counted only a few times. The J gene is TRBJ1-2, the V gene TRBV7-9, with TRBD1 identical over 11 bases. This CDR3 contains 13 residues. CDR1 is SEHNR, CDR2 FQNEAQ, per germline (reference sequence). Trimming at V came to 5 bases and at J to 10 bases, leaving 6 bases not matched to a gene. Here the CDR3 DNA reads TGTGCCAGCAGCGGAAGGACAGGGGGCGCCTACACCTTC. Its translation is CASSGRTGGAYTF.

The chain combines TRBV12-2 with TRBJ1-1; whether TRBD1, the table's D call, matches the DNA was not checked. TRBV12-2 is marked as a pseudogene. The CDR3 extends over 16 amino acids. This chain's CDR3 is CASRLERQTQDTEAFF. The CDR3 DNA reads TGTGCAAGTCGCTTAGAAAGACAGACCCAGGACACTGAAGCTTTCTTT.